This TCR beta chain came from a study of shared clonotypes between healthy human individuals. General study results and limits: Read depth was anticipated to influence clonotype sharing among donors. Larger richness was generally estimated for naive than memory subsets. Clonotypes which were not shared had lower generation probabilities than clonotypes that all four donors shared.

V shed 4 bases, J shed 3 bases, and the junction held 5 bases outside the gene matches. Germline lookup yields CDR1 MDHEN and CDR2 SYDVKM. The CDR3 runs 14 residues. The data were produced by immunoSEQ multiplex PCR, yet TCRdb's version contains in-frame clones alone and is incomplete. The sample contains over 2,000,000 clones, about 94% of which appear only once. Cells designated naive CD8 were CD45RO-negative and were positively selected for CCR7, with terminally differentiated effector memory CD45RA+ cells excluded. Every contributor of samples was a Caucasian grown-up residing in Nashville, Tennessee. Turning to this clone: Its antigen remains unidentified.

The sequenced sample was naive CD8+ T cells from PBMCs. This chain links TRBV28 with TRBJ2-7; 8 nucleotides align to TRBD1. The receptor comes from a man aged 18 to 29 in good health. Some clones in this sample may be carry-over from other donors' samples. In DNA, the CDR3 is TGTGCCAGCAGTTACGCGGGACAGGTCTACGAGCAGTACTTC. The encoded protein is CASSYAGQVYEQYF.